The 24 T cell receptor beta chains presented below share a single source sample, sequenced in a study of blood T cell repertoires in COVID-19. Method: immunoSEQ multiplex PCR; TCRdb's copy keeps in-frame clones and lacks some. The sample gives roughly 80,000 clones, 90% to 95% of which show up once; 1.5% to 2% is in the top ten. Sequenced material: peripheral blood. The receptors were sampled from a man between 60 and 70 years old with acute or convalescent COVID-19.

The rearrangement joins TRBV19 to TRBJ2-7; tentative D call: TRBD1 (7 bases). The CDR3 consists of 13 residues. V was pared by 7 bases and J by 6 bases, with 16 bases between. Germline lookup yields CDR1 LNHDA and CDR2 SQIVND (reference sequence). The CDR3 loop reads CASTLAQGGEQYF. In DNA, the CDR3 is TGTGCCAGTACCCTAGCCCAGGGGGGCGAGCAGTACTTC.

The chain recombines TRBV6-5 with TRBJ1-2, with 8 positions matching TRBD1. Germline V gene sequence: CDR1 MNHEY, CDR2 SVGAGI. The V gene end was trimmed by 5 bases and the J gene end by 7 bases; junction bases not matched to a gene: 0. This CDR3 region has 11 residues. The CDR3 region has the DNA TGTGCCAGCAGTCAGGGGGCTGGCTACACCTTC. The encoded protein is CASSQGAGYTF.

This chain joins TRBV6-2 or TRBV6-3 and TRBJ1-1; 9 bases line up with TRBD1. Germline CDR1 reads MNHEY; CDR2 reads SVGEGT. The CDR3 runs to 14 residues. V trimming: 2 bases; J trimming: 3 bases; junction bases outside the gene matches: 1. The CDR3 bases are TGTGCCAGCAGTTACGGGGACAGGGACACTGAAGCTTTCTTT. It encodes CASSYGDRDTEAFF.

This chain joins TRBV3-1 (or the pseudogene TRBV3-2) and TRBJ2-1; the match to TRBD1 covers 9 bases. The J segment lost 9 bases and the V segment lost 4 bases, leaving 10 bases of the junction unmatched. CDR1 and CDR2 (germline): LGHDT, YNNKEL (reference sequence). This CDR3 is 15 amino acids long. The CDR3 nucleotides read TGTGCCAGCAGCCTTTACCGGGACAGGGTTCTTGAGCAGTTCTTC. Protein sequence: CASSLYRDRVLEQFF.

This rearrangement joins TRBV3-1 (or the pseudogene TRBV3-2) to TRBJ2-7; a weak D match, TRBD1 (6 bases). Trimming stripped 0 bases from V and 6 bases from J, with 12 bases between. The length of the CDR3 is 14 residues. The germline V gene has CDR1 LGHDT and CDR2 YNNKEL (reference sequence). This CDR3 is CASSQEDRNTEQYF. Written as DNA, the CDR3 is TGTGCCAGCAGCCAAGAGGACAGAAACACCGAGCAGTACTTC.

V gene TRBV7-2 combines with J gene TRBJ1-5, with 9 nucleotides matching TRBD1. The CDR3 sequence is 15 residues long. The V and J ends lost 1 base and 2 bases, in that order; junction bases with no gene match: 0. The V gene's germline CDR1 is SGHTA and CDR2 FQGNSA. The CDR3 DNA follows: TGTGCCAGCAGCTTAGGGACAGGGGGCAATCAGCCCCAGCATTTT. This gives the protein CASSLGTGGNQPQHF.

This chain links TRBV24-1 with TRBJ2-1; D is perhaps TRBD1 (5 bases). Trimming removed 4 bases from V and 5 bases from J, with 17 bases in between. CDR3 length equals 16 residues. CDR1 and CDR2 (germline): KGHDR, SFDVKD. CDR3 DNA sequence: TGTGCCACCAGTGAGCAGACAGCCCCGGCCAACAATGAGCAGTTCTTC. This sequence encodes CATSEQTAPANNEQFF.

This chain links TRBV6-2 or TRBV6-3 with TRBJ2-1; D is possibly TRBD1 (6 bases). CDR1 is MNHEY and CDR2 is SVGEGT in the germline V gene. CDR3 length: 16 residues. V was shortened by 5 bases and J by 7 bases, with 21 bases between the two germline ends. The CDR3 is CASSKHTQGRGNEQFF. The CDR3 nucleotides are TGTGCCAGCAGTAAACATACCCAGGGGCGAGGGAATGAGCAGTTCTTC.

The CDR3 loop reads CASSLYEASYNEQFF. In DNA form, the CDR3 reads TGTGCCAGCAGCTTATACGAGGCCTCCTACAATGAGCAGTTCTTC. J is TRBJ2-1 and V is TRBV7-9; D gene ambiguous. The germline CDR1 and CDR2 sequences are SEHNR and FQNEAQ (reference sequence). The CDR3 loop spans 15 amino acids. Deletions cut 2 bases from V and 0 bases from J, with 8 bases between.

The CDR3 is CAWSSSPQPQHF. In DNA form, the CDR3 reads TGTGCCTGGTCCTCCTCCCCTCAGCCCCAGCATTTT. The chain recombines TRBV30 with TRBJ1-5; D not certain. Germline V gene lookup returns CDR1 GTSNPN and CDR2 SVGIG (reference sequence). This CDR3 is built from 12 residues. Trimming removed 5 bases at V and 6 bases at J, with 11 bases between.

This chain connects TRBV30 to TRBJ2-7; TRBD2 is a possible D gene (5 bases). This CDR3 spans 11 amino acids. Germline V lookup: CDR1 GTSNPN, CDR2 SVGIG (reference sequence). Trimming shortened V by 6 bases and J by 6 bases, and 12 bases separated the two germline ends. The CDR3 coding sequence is TGTGCCTGCTTGTCTCGGGGCGAGCAGTACTTC. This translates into CACLSRGEQYF.

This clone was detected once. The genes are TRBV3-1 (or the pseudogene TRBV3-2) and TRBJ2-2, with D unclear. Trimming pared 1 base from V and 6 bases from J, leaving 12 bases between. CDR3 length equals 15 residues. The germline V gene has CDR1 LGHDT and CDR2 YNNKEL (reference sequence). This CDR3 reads CASSQVPSVPGELFF. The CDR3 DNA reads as TGTGCCAGCAGCCAAGTCCCGTCGGTCCCCGGGGAGCTGTTTTTT.

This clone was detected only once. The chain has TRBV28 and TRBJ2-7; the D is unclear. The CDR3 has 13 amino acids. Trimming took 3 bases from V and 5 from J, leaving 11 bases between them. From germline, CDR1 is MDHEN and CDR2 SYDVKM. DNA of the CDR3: TGTGCCAGCAGTTTGGTTCAGTCCGACGAGCAGTACTTC. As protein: CASSLVQSDEQYF.

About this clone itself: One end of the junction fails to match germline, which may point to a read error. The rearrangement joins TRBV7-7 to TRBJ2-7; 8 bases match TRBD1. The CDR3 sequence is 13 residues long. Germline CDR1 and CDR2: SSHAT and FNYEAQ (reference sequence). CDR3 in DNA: TGTGCTAGCAGCCTGGGACAGGATGACGAGCAGTACTTC. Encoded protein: CASSLGQDDEQYF.

Here the CDR3 DNA reads TGTGCCAGTAGTCCGCGGCAGGGGGGCCAGCCCCAGCATTTT. Its translation: CASSPRQGGQPQHF. The J gene is TRBJ1-5, the V gene TRBV19, with 7 bases fitting TRBD1. CDR1 is LNHDA and CDR2 is SQIVND in the germline V gene (reference sequence). CDR3 size: 14 residues. J gave up 7 bases and V 5 bases, and 8 bases lay outside the gene matches.

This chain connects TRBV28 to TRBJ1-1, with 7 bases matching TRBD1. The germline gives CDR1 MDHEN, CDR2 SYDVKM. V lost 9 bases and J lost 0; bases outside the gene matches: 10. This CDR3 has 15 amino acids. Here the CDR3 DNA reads TGTGCCAGTTTTTTAGGGGGCGCGGTGAACACTGAAGCTTTCTTT. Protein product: CASFLGGAVNTEAFF.

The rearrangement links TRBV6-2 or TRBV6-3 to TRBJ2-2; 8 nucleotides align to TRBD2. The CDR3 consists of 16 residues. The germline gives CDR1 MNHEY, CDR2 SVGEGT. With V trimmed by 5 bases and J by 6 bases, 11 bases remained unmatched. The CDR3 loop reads CASSEPTSAGAGELFF. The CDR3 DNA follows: TGTGCCAGCAGTGAGCCGACTAGCGCGGGGGCCGGGGAGCTGTTTTTT.

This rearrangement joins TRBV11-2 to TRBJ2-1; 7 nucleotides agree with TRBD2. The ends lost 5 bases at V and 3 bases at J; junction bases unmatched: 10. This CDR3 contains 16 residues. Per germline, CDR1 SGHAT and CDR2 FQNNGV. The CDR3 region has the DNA TGTGCCAGCAGCCTCAGACTAGCAGACCTCTACAATGAGCAGTTCTTC. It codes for CASSLRLADLYNEQFF.

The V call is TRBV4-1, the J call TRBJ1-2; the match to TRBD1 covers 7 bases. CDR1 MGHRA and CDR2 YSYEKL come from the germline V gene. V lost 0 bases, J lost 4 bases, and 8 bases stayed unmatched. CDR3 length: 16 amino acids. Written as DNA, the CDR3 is TGCGCCAGCAGCCAAGATTGGGGACAGACCCTCTATGGCTACACCTTC. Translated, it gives CASSQDWGQTLYGYTF.

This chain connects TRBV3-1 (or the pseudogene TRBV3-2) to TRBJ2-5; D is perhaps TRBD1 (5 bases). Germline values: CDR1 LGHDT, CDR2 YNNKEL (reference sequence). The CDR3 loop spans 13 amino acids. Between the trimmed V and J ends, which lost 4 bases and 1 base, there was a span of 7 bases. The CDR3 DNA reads TGTGCCAGCAGCCGGGGCCTCCAAGAGACCCAGTACTTC. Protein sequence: CASSRGLQETQYF.

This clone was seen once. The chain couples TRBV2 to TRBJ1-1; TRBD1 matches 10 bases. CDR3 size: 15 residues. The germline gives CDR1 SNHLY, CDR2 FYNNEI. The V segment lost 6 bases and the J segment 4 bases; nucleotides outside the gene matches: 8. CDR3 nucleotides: TGTGCCAGCAGGACCGGGACAGGGGCTGTCACTGAAGCTTTCTTT. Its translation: CASRTGTGAVTEAFF. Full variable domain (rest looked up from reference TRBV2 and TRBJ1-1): EPEVTQTPSHQVTQMGQEVILRCVPISNHLYFYWYRQILGQKVEFLVSFYNNEISEKSEIFDDQFSVERPDGSNFTLKIRSTKLEDSAMYFCASRTGTGAVTEAFFGQGTRLTVV.

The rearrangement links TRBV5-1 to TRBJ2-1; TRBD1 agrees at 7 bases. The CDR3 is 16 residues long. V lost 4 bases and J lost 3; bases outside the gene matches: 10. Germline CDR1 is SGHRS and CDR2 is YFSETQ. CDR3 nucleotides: TGCGCCAGCAGCGTCGGGTGGGGACAGAGCTACAATGAGCAGTTCTTC. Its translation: CASSVGWGQSYNEQFF.

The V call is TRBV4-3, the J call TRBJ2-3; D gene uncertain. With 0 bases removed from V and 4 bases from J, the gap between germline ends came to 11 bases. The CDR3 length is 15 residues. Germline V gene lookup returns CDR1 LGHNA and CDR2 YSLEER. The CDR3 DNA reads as TGCGCCAGCAGCCAAGATTTGGCTTCCCCAGATACGCAGTATTTT. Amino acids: CASSQDLASPDTQYF.

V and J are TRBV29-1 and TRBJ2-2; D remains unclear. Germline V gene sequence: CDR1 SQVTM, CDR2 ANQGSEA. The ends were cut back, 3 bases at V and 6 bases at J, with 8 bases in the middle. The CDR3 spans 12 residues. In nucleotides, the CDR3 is TGCAGCGTTGAGGTGCGTCCCGGGGAGCTGTTTTTT. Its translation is CSVEVRPGELFF.